The 22 T cell receptor beta chains reported below all come from one sample, sequenced in a study. TCRdb reanalysed the 5' RACE reads using MiXCR and keeps one entry per CDR3 protein. The sample shows about 50,000 distinct CDR3 sequences, about 28% of them seen only once. Sequenced: naive CD4+ T cells sorted from blood. Subset: naive CD4+ T cells, CD4+CD45RA+CD25-. The source is a female donor with breast cancer.

This chain uses TRBV7-2 with TRBJ2-1; tentatively, D is TRBD2 (6 bases). The CDR3 is 16 residues long. The germline CDR1 and CDR2 sequences are SGHTA and FQGNSA. Trimming shortened V by 1 base and J by 7 bases, and 17 bases separated the two germline ends. DNA for the CDR3: TGTGCCAGCAGCTTAGTAGGTTGGCAGGGAGGTAATGAGCAGTTCTTC. Amino acids: CASSLVGWQGGNEQFF.

For this clonotype: No conserved phenylalanine or tryptophan ends this CDR3, so it is likely a read error. J is TRBJ1-5 and V is TRBV7-2; the match to TRBD1 covers 10 bases. The junction had 6 bases not matched to a gene; V was cut back by 1 base and J by 3 bases. Germline loops: CDR1 SGHTA, CDR2 FQGNSA. The CDR3 contains 17 residues. DNA of the CDR3: TGTGCCAGCAGCTTAGAGCGGACAGGGGGACTCAATCAGCCCCAGCATCTT. Translating gives CASSLERTGGLNQPQHL.

As for this clonotype: This sequence may be a read error, since a much larger clone differs from it by one base. The chain uses TRBV5-1 and TRBJ2-3; 9 nucleotides align to TRBD2. The CDR3 spans 15 residues. In germline, CDR1 is SGHRS, CDR2 YFSETQ. Germline trimming cut 7 bases from V and 5 bases from J; bases unmatched to any gene: 11. The CDR3: CASGLGTSLIDTQYF. The CDR3 DNA sequence: TGCGCCAGCGGATTAGGGACTAGCCTCATAGATACGCAGTATTTT.

The rearrangement joins TRBV28 to TRBJ1-5; no clear D gene. Germline CDR1 MDHEN, CDR2 SYDVKM. This CDR3 region has 14 residues. V lost 0 bases and J lost 1, with 4 bases in between. The CDR3 region is CASSLWQSNQPQHF. CDR3 nucleotides: TGTGCCAGCAGTTTATGGCAGAGCAATCAGCCCCAGCATTTT.

Only one count was recorded for this clonotype. The chain has TRBV11-2 and TRBJ2-3; maybe TRBD1 (6 bases). Trimming left V 5 bases short and J 1 base short, with 13 bases between. This CDR3 has 15 amino acids. Germline V lookup: CDR1 SGHAT, CDR2 FQNNGV. CDR3 sequence reads: CASSRTGLRTDTQYF. The CDR3, as DNA: TGTGCCAGCAGCCGCACAGGGTTACGCACAGATACGCAGTATTTT.

This chain links TRBV4-3 with TRBJ2-1; D unclear. This CDR3 has 16 amino acids. With 3 bases removed from V and 4 bases from J, the gap between germline ends came to 16 bases. The germline gives CDR1 LGHNA, CDR2 YSLEER. CDR3 sequence reads: CASSQDRAVPYNEQFF. The DNA for the CDR3 is TGCGCCAGCAGCCAGGATAGGGCCGTACCTTACAATGAGCAGTTCTTC.

The chain links TRBV27 to TRBJ2-7; unclear D gene. Germline V lookup: CDR1 MNHEY, CDR2 SMNVEV (reference sequence). The CDR3 sequence is 12 residues long. The germline V and J ends were trimmed by 6 bases and 6 bases, with 12 bases remaining between them. The CDR3 is CASSPHPPEQYF. CDR3 nucleotide sequence: TGTGCCAGCAGCCCCCATCCTCCCGAGCAGTACTTC.

For this clonotype: Its ends do not fully match the called genes, so a read error is possible. This chain joins TRBV7-9 and TRBJ1-1; possible D gene TRBD1, 5 bases. Germline lookup yields CDR1 SEHNR and CDR2 FQNEAQ (reference sequence). The CDR3 totals 12 residues. The CDR3 region has the DNA TGCTGCGCGGGACCCGCGAACACTGAAGCTTTCTTT. Protein product: CCAGPANTEAFF. Full variable domain (missing parts from reference TRBV7-9 and TRBJ1-1): DTGVSQNPRHKITKRGQNVTFRCDPISEHNRLYWYRQTLGQGPEFLTYFQNEAQLEKSRLLSDRFSAERPKGSFSTLEIQRTEQGDSAMYLCCAGPANTEAFFGQGTRLTVV.

The sample holds many counts of this clonotype. The V gene is TRBV5-1, the J gene TRBJ1-2, with D hard to call. Between the trimmed V and J ends, which lost 0 bases and 8 bases, there was a span of 11 bases. The length of the CDR3 is 13 residues. Germline loops: CDR1 SGHRS, CDR2 YFSETQ. CDR3 residues: CASSLDGDQGYTF. The CDR3 bases are TGCGCCAGCAGCTTGGACGGGGATCAGGGCTACACCTTC.

The gene calls are TRBV30 and TRBJ1-2; D gene uncertain. With 5 bases removed from V and 8 bases from J, the gap between germline ends came to 15 bases. The CDR3 is 12 amino acids. Germline CDR1 and CDR2: GTSNPN and SVGIG (reference sequence). CDR3 bases: TGTGCCTGGGCGCTCAAAGGGCACGGCTACACCTTC. Protein: CAWALKGHGYTF.

V is TRBV7-8 and J is TRBJ1-4; D is undetermined. The germline V and J ends were trimmed by 3 bases and 7 bases, with 9 bases remaining between them. The CDR3 extends over 13 amino acids. Germline loops: CDR1 SGHVS, CDR2 FQNEAQ. The CDR3 bases are TGTGCCAGCAGCTTTTTACGAAGTGAAAAACTGTTTTTT. Its translation: CASSFLRSEKLFF.

The chain has TRBV5-1 and TRBJ2-7, with a possible D match to TRBD2 (6 bases). Germline V gives CDR1 SGHRS, CDR2 YFSETQ. Between the trimmed V and J ends, which lost 3 bases and 6 bases, there was a span of 16 bases. The CDR3 has 14 amino acids. This CDR3 is CASSSTLTRTEQYF. In nucleotides, the CDR3 is TGCGCCAGCAGCTCGACCTTGACTAGGACCGAGCAGTACTTC.

The V call is TRBV5-4, the J call TRBJ1-2; 8 bases are a match to TRBD1. Germline V lookup: CDR1 SGHNT, CDR2 YYREEE (reference sequence). V trimming: 4 bases; J trimming: 4 bases; junction bases outside the gene matches: 6. The CDR3 loop spans 14 amino acids. In DNA form, the CDR3 reads TGTGCCAGCAGCAAGGGACAGGACCGCTATGGCTACACCTTC. Its protein product is CASSKGQDRYGYTF.

The CDR3 DNA is TGTGCCAGCAGTTGGGCTAGCGGAGGTACGCAGTATTTT. Translation gives CASSWASGGTQYF. The chain recombines TRBV12-3 or TRBV12-4 with TRBJ2-3; 7 nucleotides line up with TRBD2. CDR3 length equals 13 residues. V dropped 4 bases and J dropped 8; count of bases not matched to a gene: 6.

This chain connects TRBV5-5 to TRBJ2-1; 9 positions match TRBD2. CDR1 and CDR2 from the germline V gene are SGHKS and YYEKEE (reference sequence). With V trimmed by 3 bases and J by 8 bases, 12 bases remained unmatched. This CDR3 is built from 16 residues. This CDR3 reads CASSSWRGGSYDEQFF. CDR3 in DNA: TGTGCCAGCAGCTCCTGGCGGGGGGGCAGTTACGATGAGCAGTTCTTC.

This chain connects TRBV7-6 to TRBJ1-1; D is possibly TRBD1 (5 bases). Trimming took 4 bases from V and 1 from J, leaving 16 bases between them. Germline V lookup: CDR1 SGHVS, CDR2 FNYEAQ. The length of the CDR3 is 16 residues. The chain's CDR3 is CASSSTYRSRNTEAFF. The CDR3 bases are TGTGCCAGCAGCTCAACGTACAGGAGTCGGAACACTGAAGCTTTCTTT. The variable domain in full, completed from reference TRBV7-6 and TRBJ1-1, reads GAGVSQSPRYKVTKRGQDVALRCDPISGHVSLYWYRQALGQGPEFLTYFNYEAQQDKSGLPNDRFSAERPEGSISTLTIQRTEQRDSAMYRCASSSTYRSRNTEAFFGQGTRLTVV.

The sample holds a few counts of this clonotype. The chain carries TRBV7-3 and TRBJ2-3; D is ambiguous. CDR3 length: 15 residues. CDR1 is SGHTA and CDR2 is FQGTGA in the germline V gene. The V and J ends lost 5 bases and 2 bases respectively, with 14 bases between them. The CDR3 nucleotides read TGTGCCAGCAGCCTGGATAAAGGACCCACAGATACGCAGTATTTT. Its translation is CASSLDKGPTDTQYF.

This clonotype was counted once. V usage is TRBV6-1 and J usage is TRBJ1-5, with TRBD1 identical over 7 bases. This CDR3 region has 13 residues. V gave up 5 bases and J gave up 7 bases; unmatched junction bases: 5. CDR1 MNHNS and CDR2 SASEGT come from the germline V gene. CDR3 nucleotide sequence: TGTGCCAGCAGTAGGGACAGCTTACAGCCCCAGCATTTT. This encodes CASSRDSLQPQHF.

This chain connects TRBV6-6 to TRBJ2-2; D is perhaps TRBD2 (6 bases). There are 14 residues in the CDR3. Germline V gene lookup returns CDR1 MNHNY and CDR2 SVGAGI (reference sequence). V gave up 7 bases and J gave up 4 bases, with 13 bases separating them. This CDR3 reads CASTSSAATGELFF. The CDR3 region has the DNA TGTGCCAGCACTTCTAGCGCCGCCACCGGGGAGCTGTTTTTT.

The rearrangement uses TRBV19 and TRBJ2-5, with 9 bases fitting TRBD2. This CDR3 is built from 12 residues. J was trimmed by 3 bases and V by 10 bases; bases with no gene match: 3. In germline, CDR1 is LNHDA, CDR2 SQIVND (reference sequence). CDR3 region: CATGTSKETQYF. DNA of the CDR3: TGTGCCACCGGGACTAGCAAAGAGACCCAGTACTTC.

Relative to its sample, this clonotype is medium-sized. This rearrangement joins TRBV10-2 to TRBJ1-2; 7 nucleotides agree with TRBD1. The CDR3 consists of 12 residues. Germline trimming cut 5 bases from V and 4 bases from J; bases unmatched to any gene: 1. CDR1 WSHSY and CDR2 SAAADI come from the germline V gene. As DNA, the CDR3 is TGCGCCAGCAGTAGGGACAGCTATGGCTACACCTTC. Its protein product is CASSRDSYGYTF.

Notes on this clonotype: An end of the junction differs from the germline gene, which may be a read error. This chain connects TRBV4-1 to TRBJ1-1, with D unresolved. Germline V gives CDR1 MGHRA, CDR2 YSYEKL. The length of the CDR3 is 15 residues. CDR3 amino acids: CAGSQPAGMNTEAFF. The CDR3 DNA follows: TGCGCCGGCAGCCAACCCGCCGGGATGAACACTGAAGCTTTCTTT.